This entry describes one T cell receptor (beta chain). An end of the junction does not agree with germline; a read error may underlie this. This CDR3 is built from 12 residues. The germline CDR1 and CDR2 sequences are SGHDN and FVKESK. The data were obtained in a study of T cell changes during pregnancy in multiple sclerosis. Profiled with immunoSEQ multiplex PCR; TCRdb holds only in-frame clones, not every one. The sample contains more than 35,000 clones, 94% of which appear only once. This sequence joins TRBV14 and TRBJ2-5; perhaps TRBD2 as D (7 bases). This receptor was taken from a female donor with multiple sclerosis, enrolled in a pregnancy study. This specimen was CD4+ T cells from peripheral blood mononuclear cells, taken in the second trimester of pregnancy. In DNA, the CDR3 is TGTGCCAGCAGCTTGGGACCGCGGGGGCTTGACTTC. The encoded protein is CASSLGPRGLDF.